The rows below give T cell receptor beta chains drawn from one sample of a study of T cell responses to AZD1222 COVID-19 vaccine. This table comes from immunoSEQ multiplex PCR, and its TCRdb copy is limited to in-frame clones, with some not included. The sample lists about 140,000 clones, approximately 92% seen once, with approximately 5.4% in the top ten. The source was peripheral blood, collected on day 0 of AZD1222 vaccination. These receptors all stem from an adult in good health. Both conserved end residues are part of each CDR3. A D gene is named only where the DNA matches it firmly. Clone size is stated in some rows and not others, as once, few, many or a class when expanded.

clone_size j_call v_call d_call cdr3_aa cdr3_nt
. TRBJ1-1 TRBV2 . CASKILLNTEAFF TGTGCCAGCAAGATCCTCTTGAACACTGAAGCTTTCTTT
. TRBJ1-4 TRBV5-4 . CASSLDLHEKLFF TGTGCCAGCAGTTTGGACCTACATGAAAAACTGTTTTTT
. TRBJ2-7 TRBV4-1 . CASSHAMGLDAVEQYF TGCGCCAGCAGCCATGCCATGGGGCTCGATGCGGTCGAGCAGTACTTC
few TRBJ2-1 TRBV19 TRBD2 CASSSLAGAPLRDEQFF TGTGCCAGTAGTTCATTAGCGGGGGCCCCCCTGAGGGATGAGCAGTTCTTC
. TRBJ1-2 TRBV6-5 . CASSYGRRYGYTF TGTGCCAGCAGTTACGGACGTCGTTATGGCTACACCTTC
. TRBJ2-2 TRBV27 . CASSSRTPNTGELFF TGTGCCAGCAGTTCTAGGACACCGAACACCGGGGAGCTGTTTTTT
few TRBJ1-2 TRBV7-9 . CASSQPGRRVAGYTF TGTGCCAGCAGCCAGCCGGGACGGAGGGTCGCTGGCTACACCTTC
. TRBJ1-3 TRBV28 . CASRAIEDTIYF TGTGCCAGCAGAGCGATTGAGGACACCATATATTTT
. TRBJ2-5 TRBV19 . CASSVKETQYF TGTGCCAGTAGTGTAAAAGAGACCCAGTACTTC
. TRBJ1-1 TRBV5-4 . CASSREPIGMNTEAFF TGTGCCAGCAGCCGAGAACCAATAGGCATGAACACTGAAGCTTTCTTT
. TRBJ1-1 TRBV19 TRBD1 CASRTGGITAFF TGTGCCAGTAGGACAGGGGGAATCACAGCTTTCTTT
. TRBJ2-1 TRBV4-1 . CASSQDVNEQFF TGCGCCAGCAGCCAAGATGTGAATGAGCAGTTCTTC
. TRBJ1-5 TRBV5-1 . CASSLGGGGQPQHF TGCGCCAGCAGCTTAGGTGGGGGAGGTCAGCCCCAGCATTTT
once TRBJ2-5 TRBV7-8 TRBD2 CASSPRTSGGGETQYF TGTGCCAGCAGCCCTCGGACTAGCGGGGGGGGAGAGACCCAGTACTTC
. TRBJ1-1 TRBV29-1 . CSAYRPDRTEAFF TGCAGCGCATATCGGCCAGATCGGACAGAAGCTTTCTTT
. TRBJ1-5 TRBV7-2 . CASSPSGRGNQPQHF TGTGCCAGCAGCCCCTCGGGACGGGGCAATCAGCCCCAGCATTTT
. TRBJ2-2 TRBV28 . CASSPDRVTGELFF TGTGCCAGCAGCCCCGACCGAGTAACCGGGGAGCTGTTTTTT
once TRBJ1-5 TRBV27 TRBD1 CASSLTATGGPAPGQPQHF TGTGCCAGCAGTCTTACCGCTACAGGGGGCCCCGCGCCGGGTCAGCCCCAGCATTTT
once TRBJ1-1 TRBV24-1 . CATSDASGRGVYIF TGTGCCACCAGTGATGCCTCCGGGAGGGGGGTATACATCTTT
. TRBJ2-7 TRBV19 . CASSTSLGGTYEQYF TGTGCCAGTAGTACTAGCTTGGGCGGAACCTACGAGCAGTACTTC
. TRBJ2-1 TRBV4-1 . CASSQNLLVKFRDEQFF TGCGCCAGCAGCCAAAACCTACTAGTTAAGTTTCGGGATGAGCAGTTCTTC
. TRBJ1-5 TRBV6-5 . CASSYFRGDQPQHF TGTGCCAGCAGTTACTTTCGAGGGGATCAGCCCCAGCATTTT
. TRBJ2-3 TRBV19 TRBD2 CATKSGDYSTDTQYF TGTGCCACCAAATCCGGGGACTACAGCACAGATACGCAGTATTTT
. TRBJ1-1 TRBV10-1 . CASSERLGEAFF TGCGCCAGCAGTGAGCGATTGGGTGAAGCTTTCTTT
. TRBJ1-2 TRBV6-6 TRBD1 CASSFTHRDRESGYTF TGTGCCAGCAGTTTCACACACCGGGACAGGGAAAGCGGCTACACCTTC
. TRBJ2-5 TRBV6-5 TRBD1 CASSHRTGGWETQYF TGTGCCAGCAGCCATAGGACAGGGGGCTGGGAGACCCAGTACTTC
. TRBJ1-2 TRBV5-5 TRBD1 CASSFGQGDYGYTF TGTGCCAGCAGCTTCGGTCAGGGGGACTATGGCTACACCTTC
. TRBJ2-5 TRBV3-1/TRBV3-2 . CASSQNTVQETQYF TGTGCCAGCAGCCAAAACACAGTCCAAGAGACCCAGTACTTC
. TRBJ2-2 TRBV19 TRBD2 CATRLAGGTGELFF TGTGCCACCAGACTAGCGGGAGGCACCGGGGAGCTGTTTTTT
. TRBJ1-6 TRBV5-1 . CASSLIGSWSSYNSPLHF TGCGCCAGCAGCTTGATTGGAAGCTGGAGCTCCTATAATTCACCCCTCCACTTT
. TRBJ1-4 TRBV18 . CASSGTKNEKLFF TGTGCCAGCTCCGGGACTAAAAACGAAAAACTGTTTTTT
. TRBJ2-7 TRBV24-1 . CATSDQSQGPTYEQYF TGTGCCACCAGTGATCAATCACAAGGTCCGACCTACGAGCAGTACTTC
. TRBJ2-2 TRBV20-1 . CSADGTGELFF TGCAGTGCCGACGGTACCGGGGAGCTGTTTTTT
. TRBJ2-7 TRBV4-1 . CASSQVESPVYEQYF TGCGCCAGCAGCCAGGTGGAGAGTCCGGTTTACGAGCAGTACTTC
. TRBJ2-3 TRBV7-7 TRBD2 CASSLSAGGLSSTDTQYF TGTGCTAGCAGCCTATCGGCGGGAGGACTTTCTAGCACAGATACGCAGTATTTT
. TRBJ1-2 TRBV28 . CASSSPGGGIYGYTF TGTGCCAGCAGTTCTCCAGGTGGGGGGATCTATGGCTACACCTTC
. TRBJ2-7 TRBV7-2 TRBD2 CASSFSGSAYEQYF TGTGCCAGCAGCTTTAGCGGGTCAGCCTACGAGCAGTACTTC
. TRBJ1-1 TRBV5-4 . CASSFNTASDTEAFF TGTGCCAGCAGCTTCAACACAGCGTCGGACACTGAAGCTTTCTTT
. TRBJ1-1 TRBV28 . CASSLTEGRGSTEAFF TGTGCCAGCAGTTTGACGGAGGGGCGCGGTAGCACTGAAGCTTTCTTT
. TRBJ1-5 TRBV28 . CASGVQLSNQPQHF TGTGCCAGCGGGGTACAACTAAGCAATCAGCCCCAGCATTTT
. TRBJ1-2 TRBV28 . CASSLYGQGLSGYTF TGTGCCAGCAGTTTATACGGGCAGGGTCTGTCCGGCTACACCTTC